This T cell receptor beta chain originates from a study of blood T cells in healthy people across ages. The study's findings and limits: In these data, TCR beta diversity tracked strongly with naive T cell percentage.

Peripheral blood from each donor was collected in a volume of about 10 milliliters. This clonotype was recorded a few times. Its target is unknown. V shed 2 bases and J shed 1 base, with 13 bases lying between them. The CDR3 consists of 16 residues. Germline V gene sequence: CDR1 MDHEN, CDR2 SYDVKM. With a J-beta primer mix and a sample-barcoded 5' primer, a second PCR ran roughly 6 to 11 cycles. Each CDR3 protein gets one entry after TCRdb re-called the 5' RACE reads with MiXCR. This sample yields roughly 730,000 distinct CDR3 sequences, of which 56% are seen a single time; roughly 25% belongs to the top ten.

The clonotype originates from a man aged 35-49 years in good health. V usage is TRBV28 and J usage is TRBJ2-3, with D possibly called TRBD1 or TRBD2 (6 bases each). The sequenced sample was blood. CDR3 region: CASSLPPGEGTDTQYF. The CDR3 region has the DNA TGTGCCAGCAGTTTACCTCCAGGGGAGGGCACAGATACGCAGTATTTT.